The 15 T cell receptor beta chains presented below share a single source sample, sequenced in a study of cytomegalovirus exposure and HLA in healthy donors. PCR employed 60 Vbeta and 13 Jbeta primers. Produced via immunoSEQ multiplex PCR; TCRdb's table is partial and in-frame only. The sample includes 140,000 to 150,000 clones, roughly 80% seen only once; the top ten take 3.5% to 4.5%. The sample comprised PBMCs. The source is a woman between 35 and 50 years old in good health and CMV-seropositive.

This clone was recorded a few times. The V call is TRBV9, the J call TRBJ2-7; 13 nucleotides align to TRBD2. The germline CDR1 and CDR2 sequences are SGDLS and YYNGEE. The CDR3 sequence is 15 residues long. V trimming: 4 bases; J trimming: 5 bases; junction bases outside the gene matches: 6. Here the CDR3 DNA reads TGTGCCAGCAGCACCGGGACTAGCGGGACCCACGAGCAGTACTTC. It yields the protein CASSTGTSGTHEQYF.

The chain recombines TRBV6-5 with TRBJ2-1; the match to TRBD2 covers 9 bases. J was trimmed by 7 bases and V by 0 bases; bases with no gene match: 7. The CDR3 extends over 16 amino acids. CDR1 and CDR2 (germline): MNHEY, SVGAGI. DNA for the CDR3: TGTGCCAGCAGTTACTCGGCGACTAGCGGACAGAATGAGCAGTTCTTC. It translates to CASSYSATSGQNEQFF.

V is TRBV5-1 and J is TRBJ2-1; D unclear. CDR1 SGHRS and CDR2 YFSETQ come from the germline V gene. The CDR3 covers 12 residues. Trimming took 0 bases from V and 8 from J, leaving 6 bases between them. CDR3 residues: CASSLEPDEQFF. The CDR3 DNA is TGCGCCAGCAGCTTGGAACCGGATGAGCAGTTCTTC.

V usage is TRBV4-2 and J usage is TRBJ2-5; D is perhaps TRBD2 (5 bases). Trimming removed 4 bases from V and 2 bases from J, with 11 bases in between. The germline CDR1 and CDR2 sequences are LGHNA and YNFKEQ. The length of the CDR3 is 14 residues. In DNA, the CDR3 is TGTGCCAGCAGCCCTAGCAGCGTACAAGAGACCCAGTACTTC. Its translation: CASSPSSVQETQYF.

The V call is TRBV10-1, the J call TRBJ2-1; D perhaps matches TRBD1 (5 bases). The CDR3 has 12 amino acids. In germline, CDR1 is WNHNN, CDR2 SYGVQD (reference sequence). V shed 7 bases and J shed 9 bases, with 13 bases lying between them. The CDR3 loop is CASIRQGGEQFF. CDR3 coding DNA: TGCGCCAGCATCCGGCAGGGCGGTGAGCAGTTCTTC.

The rearrangement uses TRBV2 and TRBJ1-6; 12 nucleotides line up with TRBD1. The V gene end was trimmed by 6 bases and the J gene end by 10 bases; junction bases not matched to a gene: 1. Germline V gene lookup returns CDR1 SNHLY and CDR2 FYNNEI. The CDR3 runs to 13 residues. CDR3: CASRGTGGSPLHF. Here the CDR3 DNA reads TGTGCCAGCAGGGGGACAGGGGGCTCACCCCTCCACTTT.

This clone was recorded a few times. V is TRBV6-1 and J is TRBJ2-2; 7 bases are a match to TRBD2. Germline V lookup: CDR1 MNHNS, CDR2 SASEGT. The CDR3 covers 14 residues. The V segment lost 6 bases and the J segment 6 bases; nucleotides outside the gene matches: 7. CDR3 nucleotides: TGTGCCAGCAGGGGGGGGGTAGGCTCCGGGGAGCTGTTTTTT. Translated, it gives CASRGGVGSGELFF.

This chain connects TRBV28 to TRBJ1-1; TRBD1 might be the D (5 bases). This CDR3 comprises 14 residues. Germline loops: CDR1 MDHEN, CDR2 SYDVKM. V was pared by 3 bases and J by 3 bases, with 11 bases between. The CDR3 nucleotides read TGTGCCAGCAGTTTGACAGTTAGTTACACTGAAGCTTTCTTT. It encodes CASSLTVSYTEAFF. Combining the CDR3 with reference TRBV28 and TRBJ1-1 gives the whole variable domain DVKVTQSSRYLVKRTGEKVFLECVQDMDHENMFWYRQDPGLGLRLIYFSYDVKMKEKGDIPEGYSVSREKKERFSLILESASTNQTSMYLCASSLTVSYTEAFFGQGTRLTVV.

This chain uses TRBV6-1 with TRBJ1-6; perhaps TRBD1 as D (5 bases). The CDR3 totals 14 residues. The V and J ends lost 1 base and 10 bases respectively, with 11 bases between them. Per germline, CDR1 MNHNS and CDR2 SASEGT. CDR3 loop: CASSEVREGSPLHF. CDR3 sequence (DNA): TGTGCCAGCAGTGAAGTCAGGGAGGGATCACCCCTCCACTTT.

This chain links TRBV9 with TRBJ2-2; the D gene is possibly TRBD1 (6 bases). The germline CDR1 and CDR2 sequences are SGDLS and YYNGEE. CDR3 length: 16 amino acids. Trimming shortened V by 3 bases and J by 7 bases, and 19 bases separated the two germline ends. Here the CDR3 reads CASSERGTSVIGELFF. The CDR3 coding sequence is TGTGCCAGCAGCGAGAGGGGGACCTCCGTCATCGGGGAGCTGTTTTTT.

The chain uses TRBV10-1 and TRBJ2-3; D is undetermined. This CDR3 region has 14 residues. V was cut by 3 bases and J by 2 bases, with 9 bases left in between. Germline loops: CDR1 WNHNN, CDR2 SYGVQD (reference sequence). CDR3 DNA: TGCGCCAGCAGTGAATCTCGTGTCACAGATACGCAGTATTTT. It codes for CASSESRVTDTQYF.

The chain carries TRBV30 and TRBJ2-3; a possible D gene is TRBD2 (7 bases). CDR1 and CDR2 from the germline V gene are GTSNPN and SVGIG (reference sequence). The CDR3 runs to 15 residues. Trimming removed 8 bases at V and 0 bases at J, with 18 bases between. DNA of the CDR3: TGTGCCCGGTCTTTGGGGGGGGCAAGCACAGATACGCAGTATTTT. Its protein is CARSLGGASTDTQYF.

This clone was counted a single time. CDR3 DNA sequence: TGTGCCAGCAGCCAAGCTTCAGGGGGCGGGTACGAGCAGTACTTC. It yields the protein CASSQASGGGYEQYF. The chain recombines TRBV14 with TRBJ2-7, with 8 bases identical to TRBD1. Germline assignment: CDR1 SGHDN and CDR2 FVKESK. The V gene end was trimmed by 1 base and the J gene end by 4 bases; junction bases not matched to a gene: 6. CDR3 size: 15 residues.

The chain joins TRBV18 to TRBJ1-2; weak D call: TRBD1 (6 bases). V was trimmed by 0 bases and J by 2 bases, leaving 7 bases between them. The CDR3 contains 14 residues. CDR1 and CDR2 (germline): KGHSH, LQKENI. In DNA form, the CDR3 reads TGTGCCAGCTCACCACCGAGGGGGAACTATGGCTACACCTTC. Protein: CASSPPRGNYGYTF.

This clone was seen a handful of times. The genes are TRBV18 and TRBJ2-7, with 10 bases that match TRBD2. Germline V gene sequence: CDR1 KGHSH, CDR2 LQKENI. V dropped 2 bases and J dropped 3; count of bases not matched to a gene: 4. The CDR3 is 15 residues long. DNA for the CDR3: TGTGCCAGCTCACCAGCGGCTAGCGGGAGCTACGAGCAGTACTTC. Protein: CASSPAASGSYEQYF. Filled out from reference TRBV18 and TRBJ2-7, the complete variable domain reads NAGVMQNPRHLVRRRGQEARLRCSPMKGHSHVYWYRQLPEEGLKFMVYLQKENIIDESGMPKERFSAEFPKEGPSILRIQQVVRGDSAAYFCASSPAASGSYEQYFGPGTRLTVT.